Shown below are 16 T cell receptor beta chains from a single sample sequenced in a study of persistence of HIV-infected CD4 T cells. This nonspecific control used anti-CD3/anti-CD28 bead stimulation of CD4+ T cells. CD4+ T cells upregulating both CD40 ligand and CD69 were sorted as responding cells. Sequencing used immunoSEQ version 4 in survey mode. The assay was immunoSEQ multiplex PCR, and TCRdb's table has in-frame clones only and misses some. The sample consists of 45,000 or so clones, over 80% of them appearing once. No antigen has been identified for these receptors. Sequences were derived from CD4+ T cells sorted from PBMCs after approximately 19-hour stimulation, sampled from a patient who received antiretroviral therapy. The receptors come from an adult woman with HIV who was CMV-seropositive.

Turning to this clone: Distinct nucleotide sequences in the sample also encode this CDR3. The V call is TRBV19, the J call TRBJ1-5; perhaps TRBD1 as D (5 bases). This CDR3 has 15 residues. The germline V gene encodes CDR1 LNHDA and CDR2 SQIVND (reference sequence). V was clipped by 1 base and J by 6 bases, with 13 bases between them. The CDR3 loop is CASSIAGARAQPQHF. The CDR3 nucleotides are TGTGCCAGTAGTATAGCTGGGGCGAGGGCTCAGCCCCAGCATTTT.

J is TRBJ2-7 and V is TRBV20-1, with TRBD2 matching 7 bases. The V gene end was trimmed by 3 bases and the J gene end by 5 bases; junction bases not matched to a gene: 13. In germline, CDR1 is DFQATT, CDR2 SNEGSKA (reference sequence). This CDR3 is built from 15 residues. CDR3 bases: TGCAGTGCTAGTGACTCAGGGAGGGCCCAGGACGAGCAGTACTTC. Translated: CSASDSGRAQDEQYF.

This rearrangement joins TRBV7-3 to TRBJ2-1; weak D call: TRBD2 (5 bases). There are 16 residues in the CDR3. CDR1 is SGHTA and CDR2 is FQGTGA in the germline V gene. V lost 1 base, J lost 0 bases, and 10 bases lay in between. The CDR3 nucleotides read TGTGCCAGCAGCTTAAACGGTGGGAGCTCCTACAATGAGCAGTTCTTC. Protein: CASSLNGGSSYNEQFF.

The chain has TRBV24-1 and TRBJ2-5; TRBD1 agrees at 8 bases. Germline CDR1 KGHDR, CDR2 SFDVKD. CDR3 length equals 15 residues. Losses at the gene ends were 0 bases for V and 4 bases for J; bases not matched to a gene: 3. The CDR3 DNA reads TGTGCCACCAGTGATTTGACCGGACAGGGAGAGACCCAGTACTTC. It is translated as CATSDLTGQGETQYF.

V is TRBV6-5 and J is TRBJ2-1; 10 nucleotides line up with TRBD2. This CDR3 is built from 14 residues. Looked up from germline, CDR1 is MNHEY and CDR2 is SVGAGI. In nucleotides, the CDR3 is TGTGCGGTGGGAGCGGGAGGGATCTACAATGAGCAGTTCTTC. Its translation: CAVGAGGIYNEQFF.

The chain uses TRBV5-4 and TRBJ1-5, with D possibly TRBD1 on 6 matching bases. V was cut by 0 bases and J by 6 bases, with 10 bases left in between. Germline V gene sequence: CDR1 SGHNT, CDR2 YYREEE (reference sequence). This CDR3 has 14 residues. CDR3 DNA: TGTGCCAGCAGCTTGGGGGGGGGCGGTCAGCCCCAGCATTTT. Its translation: CASSLGGGGQPQHF.

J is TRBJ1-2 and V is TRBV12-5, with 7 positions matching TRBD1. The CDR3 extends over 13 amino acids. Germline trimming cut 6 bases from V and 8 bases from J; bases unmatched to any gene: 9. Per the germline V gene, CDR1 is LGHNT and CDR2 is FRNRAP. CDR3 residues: CASGTTGFLGYTF. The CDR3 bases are TGTGCTAGTGGGACGACAGGGTTTTTGGGCTACACCTTC.

The CDR3 spells CASSSTGNTEAFF. The DNA of the CDR3 is TGTGCCAGCAGTTCGACAGGGAACACTGAAGCTTTCTTT. This rearrangement joins TRBV6-1 to TRBJ1-1; the D gene is possibly TRBD1 (6 bases). Between the trimmed V and J ends, which lost 5 bases and 1 base, there was a span of 8 bases. The CDR3 consists of 13 residues. The V gene's germline CDR1 is MNHNS and CDR2 SASEGT.

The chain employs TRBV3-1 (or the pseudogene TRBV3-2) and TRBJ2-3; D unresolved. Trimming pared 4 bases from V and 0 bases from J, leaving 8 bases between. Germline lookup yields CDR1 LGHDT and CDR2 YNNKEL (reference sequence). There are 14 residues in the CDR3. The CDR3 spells CASSLMASTDTQYF. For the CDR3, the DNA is TGTGCCAGCAGCCTCATGGCTAGCACAGATACGCAGTATTTT.

The CDR3 DNA reads TGCGCCAGCAGTGAAGTAAGGTCCCTATTTCGGTATTTT. Translating gives CASSEVRSLFRYF. The chain carries TRBV10-2 and TRBJ2-3; D is undetermined. The germline V gene has CDR1 WSHSY and CDR2 SAAADI. The CDR3 totals 13 residues. V lost 3 bases and J 14 bases, leaving 18 bases between the germline ends.

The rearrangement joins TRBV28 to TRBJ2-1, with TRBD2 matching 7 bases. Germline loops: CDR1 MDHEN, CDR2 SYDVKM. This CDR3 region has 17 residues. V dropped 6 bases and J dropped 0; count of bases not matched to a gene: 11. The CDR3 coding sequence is TGTGCCAGCAGCCCCGCGGGAGCGGGCAGCTCCTACAATGAGCAGTTCTTC. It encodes CASSPAGAGSSYNEQFF.

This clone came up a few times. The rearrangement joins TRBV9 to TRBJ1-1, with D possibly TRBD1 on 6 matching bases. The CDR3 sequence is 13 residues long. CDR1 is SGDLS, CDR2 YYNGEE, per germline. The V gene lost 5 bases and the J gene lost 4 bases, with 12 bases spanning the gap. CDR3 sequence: CASSPGAGTEAFF. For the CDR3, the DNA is TGTGCCAGCAGTCCAGGGGCCGGCACTGAAGCTTTCTTT.

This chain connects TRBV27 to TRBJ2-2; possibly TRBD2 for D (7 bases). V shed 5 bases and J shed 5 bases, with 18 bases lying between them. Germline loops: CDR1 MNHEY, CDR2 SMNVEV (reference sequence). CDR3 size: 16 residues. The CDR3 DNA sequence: TGTGCCAGCAGTCCCTTGGGCGCGGGGGCGACCGGGGAGCTGTTTTTT. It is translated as CASSPLGAGATGELFF.

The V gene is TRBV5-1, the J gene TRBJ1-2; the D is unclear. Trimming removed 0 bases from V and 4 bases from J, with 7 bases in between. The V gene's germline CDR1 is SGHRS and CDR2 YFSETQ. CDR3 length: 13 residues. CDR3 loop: CASSLDKSYGYTF. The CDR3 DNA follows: TGCGCCAGCAGCTTGGACAAGTCCTATGGCTACACCTTC.

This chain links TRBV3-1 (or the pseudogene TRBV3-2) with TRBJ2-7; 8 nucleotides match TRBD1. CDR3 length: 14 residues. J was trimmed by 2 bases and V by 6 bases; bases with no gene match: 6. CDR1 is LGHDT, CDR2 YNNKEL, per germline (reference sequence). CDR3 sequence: CASSRGQGTYEQYF. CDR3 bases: TGTGCCAGCAGTCGCGGACAGGGTACCTACGAGCAGTACTTC.

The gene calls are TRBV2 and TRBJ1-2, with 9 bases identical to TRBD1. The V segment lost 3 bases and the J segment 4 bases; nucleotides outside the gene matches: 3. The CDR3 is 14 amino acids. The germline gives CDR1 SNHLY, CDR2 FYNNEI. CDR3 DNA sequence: TGTGCCAGCAGTGAGGACAGGGGAAGCTATGGCTACACCTTC. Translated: CASSEDRGSYGYTF. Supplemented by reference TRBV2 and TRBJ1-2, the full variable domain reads EPEVTQTPSHQVTQMGQEVILRCVPISNHLYFYWYRQILGQKVEFLVSFYNNEISEKSEIFDDQFSVERPDGSNFTLKIRSTKLEDSAMYFCASSEDRGSYGYTFGSGTRLTVV.